This T cell receptor beta chain originates from a study of beta chain features in type 1 diabetes. Overall study context: Patients did not differ from healthy donors in age, gender or cell yield. Cells sorted and examined across all samples totaled 107,917,701. Study findings and constraints: Among all four CD4+ subsets, Type 1 diabetes patients had TCRB CDR3s that were moderately but significantly shorter.

Concerning this clone: What it binds is not known. Other DNA sequences from this sample encode an identical CDR3 as well.

The investigators reverse transcribed all of the isolated RNA, so they sequenced expressed TCRB transcripts. TCRdb's table, derived via immunoSEQ multiplex PCR, lists solely in-frame clones and lacks some. The table lists 600,000 or so clones, about 14% of them singletons. Purity exceeded 95% in all sorted populations. V was cut by 0 bases and J by 4 bases, with 5 bases left in between. Germline V gene data show CDR1 as SGDLS and CDR2 as YYNGEE. CDR3 length: 13 amino acids. The material sequenced was naive CD4+ T cells from blood. The clonotype was recovered from a man aged 18 to 30 with type 1 diabetes. The V and J genes are TRBV9 and TRBJ2-1, with D unclear. CDR3 sequence reads: CASSVEGYNEQFF. CDR3 sequence (DNA): TGTGCCAGCAGCGTAGAAGGTTACAATGAGCAGTTCTTC.